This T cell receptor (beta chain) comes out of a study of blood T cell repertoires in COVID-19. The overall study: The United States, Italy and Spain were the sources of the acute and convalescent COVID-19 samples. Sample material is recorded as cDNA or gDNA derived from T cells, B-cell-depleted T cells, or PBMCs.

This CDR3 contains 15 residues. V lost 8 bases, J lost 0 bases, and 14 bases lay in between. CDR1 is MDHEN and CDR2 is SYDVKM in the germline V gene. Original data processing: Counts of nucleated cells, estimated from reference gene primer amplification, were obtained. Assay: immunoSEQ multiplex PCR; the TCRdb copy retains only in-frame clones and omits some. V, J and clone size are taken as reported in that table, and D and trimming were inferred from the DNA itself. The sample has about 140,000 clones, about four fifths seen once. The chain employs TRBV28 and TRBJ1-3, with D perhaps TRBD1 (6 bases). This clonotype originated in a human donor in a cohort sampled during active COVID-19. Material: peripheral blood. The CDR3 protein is CASDQTGSSGNTIYF. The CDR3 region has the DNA TGTGCCAGCGATCAAACAGGGTCCTCTGGAAACACCATATATTTT.